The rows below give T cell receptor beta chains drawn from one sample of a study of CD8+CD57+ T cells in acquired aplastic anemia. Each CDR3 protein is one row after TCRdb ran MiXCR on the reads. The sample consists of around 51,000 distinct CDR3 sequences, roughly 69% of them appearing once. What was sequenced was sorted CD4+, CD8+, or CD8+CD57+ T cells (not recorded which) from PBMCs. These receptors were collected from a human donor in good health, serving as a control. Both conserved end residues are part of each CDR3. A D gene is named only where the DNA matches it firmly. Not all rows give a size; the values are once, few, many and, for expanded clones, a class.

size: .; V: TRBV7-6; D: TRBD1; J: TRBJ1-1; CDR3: CASSLAGTANTEAFF; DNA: TGTGCCAGCAGCTTAGCTGGGACAGCGAACACTGAAGCTTTCTTT
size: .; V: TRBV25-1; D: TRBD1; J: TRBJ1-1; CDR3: CASKTGYSEAFF; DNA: TGTGCCAGCAAGACAGGGTACTCTGAAGCTTTCTTT
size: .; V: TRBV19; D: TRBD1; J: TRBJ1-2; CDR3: CASSIGTAYTF; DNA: TGTGCCAGTAGCATCGGGACAGCCTACACCTTC
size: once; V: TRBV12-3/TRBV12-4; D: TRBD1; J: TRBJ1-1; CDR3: CASSLRGQGVLAFF; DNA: TGTGCCAGCAGTTTAAGGGGACAGGGGGTCCTGGCTTTCTTT
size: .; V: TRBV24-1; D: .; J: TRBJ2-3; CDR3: CAASDPNQDTQYF; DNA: TGTGCCGCCAGTGATCCCAATCAGGATACGCAGTATTTT
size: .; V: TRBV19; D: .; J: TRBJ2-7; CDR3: CASSLGVGTYEQYF; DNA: TGTGCCAGCAGCTTAGGGGTCGGGACCTACGAGCAGTACTTC
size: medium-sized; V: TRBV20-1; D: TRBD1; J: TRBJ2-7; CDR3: CSATQGHEQYF; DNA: TGCAGTGCAACACAGGGGCACGAGCAGTACTTC
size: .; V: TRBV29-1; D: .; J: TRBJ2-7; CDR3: CSVEGAGTPYERYF; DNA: TGCAGCGTTGAAGGGGCCGGGACGCCCTACGAGCGGTACTTC
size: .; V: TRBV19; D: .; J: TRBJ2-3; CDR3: CASSTPGRDTQYF; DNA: TGTGCCAGTAGTACCCCGGGGAGAGATACGCAGTATTTT
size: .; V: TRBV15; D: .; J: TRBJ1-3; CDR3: CATSRQGFSGNTIYF; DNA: TGTGCCACCAGCCGGCAGGGCTTCTCTGGAAACACCATATATTTT
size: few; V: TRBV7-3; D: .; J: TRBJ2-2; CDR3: CASSPQNTGELFF; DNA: TGTGCCAGCAGCCCTCAGAACACCGGGGAGCTGTTTTTT
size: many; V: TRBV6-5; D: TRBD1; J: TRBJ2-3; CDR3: CASSLQPGQLGDTQYF; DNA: TGTGCCAGCAGTTTACAACCGGGACAGCTGGGAGATACGCAGTATTTT
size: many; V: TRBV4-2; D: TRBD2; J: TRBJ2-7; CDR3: CASSYGLAGGYEQYF; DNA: TGTGCCAGCAGCTACGGACTAGCGGGAGGGTACGAGCAGTACTTC
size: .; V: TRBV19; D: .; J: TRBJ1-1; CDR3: CASGGQMNTEAFF; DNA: TGTGCCAGTGGGGGGCAGATGAACACTGAAGCTTTCTTT
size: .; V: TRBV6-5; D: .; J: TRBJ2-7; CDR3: CASSYSGWGPSSYEQYF; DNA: TGTGCCAGCAGTTACTCTGGTTGGGGCCCTTCCTCCTACGAGCAGTACTTC
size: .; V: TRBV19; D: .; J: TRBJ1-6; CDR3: CASSMGGVWTPLHF; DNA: TGTGCCAGTAGTATGGGGGGGGTCTGGACACCCCTCCACTTT
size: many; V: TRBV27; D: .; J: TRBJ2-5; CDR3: CASSGEPIRPLAETQYF; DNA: TGTGCCAGCAGTGGGGAACCGATACGACCCCTTGCGGAGACCCAGTACTTC
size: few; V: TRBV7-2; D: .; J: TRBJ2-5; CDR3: CASSFGLQETQYF; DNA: TGTGCCAGCAGCTTCGGGCTTCAAGAGACCCAGTACTTC
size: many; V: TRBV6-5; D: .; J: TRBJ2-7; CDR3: CASRDLSYEQYF; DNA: TGTGCCAGCCGGGACCTCTCCTACGAGCAGTACTTC
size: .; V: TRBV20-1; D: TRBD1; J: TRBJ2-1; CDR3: CSAGTGESYNEQFF; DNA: TGCAGTGCGGGAACAGGGGAGTCCTACAATGAGCAGTTCTTC
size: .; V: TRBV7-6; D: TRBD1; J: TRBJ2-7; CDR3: CASSLAGTGVYEQYF; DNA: TGTGCCAGCAGCTTAGCCGGGACAGGAGTCTACGAGCAGTACTTC
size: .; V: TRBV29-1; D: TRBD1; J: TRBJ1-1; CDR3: CSVVRTGITSEAFF; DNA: TGCAGCGTCGTCCGGACAGGAATTACATCTGAAGCTTTCTTT
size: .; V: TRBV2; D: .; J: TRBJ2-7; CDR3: CASRKDRSTYEQYF; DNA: TGTGCCAGCAGGAAGGACAGATCAACCTACGAGCAGTACTTC
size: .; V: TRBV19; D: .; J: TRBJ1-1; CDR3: CASVRLSRGTEAFF; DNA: TGTGCCAGTGTTAGGTTGTCGAGGGGGACTGAAGCTTTCTTT
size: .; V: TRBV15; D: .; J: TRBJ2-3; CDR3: CATSRGGQGLGDTQYF; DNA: TGTGCCACCAGCAGAGGTGGGCAGGGATTAGGAGATACGCAGTATTTT
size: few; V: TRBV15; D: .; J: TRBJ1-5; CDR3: CATSRDPGQGPKHF; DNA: TGTGCCACCAGCAGAGATCCGGGGCAGGGCCCTAAGCATTTT
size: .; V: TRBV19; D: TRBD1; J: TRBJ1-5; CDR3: CASSRTGAQPQHF; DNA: TGTGCCAGTAGTCGGACAGGGGCTCAGCCCCAGCATTTT
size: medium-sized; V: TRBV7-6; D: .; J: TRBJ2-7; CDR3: CASSPAGGLEQYF; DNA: TGTGCCAGCAGCCCGGCCGGGGGCCTCGAGCAGTACTTC
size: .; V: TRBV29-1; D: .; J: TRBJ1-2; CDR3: CSVLLYGYTF; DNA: TGCAGCGTTTTGCTCTATGGCTACACCTTC
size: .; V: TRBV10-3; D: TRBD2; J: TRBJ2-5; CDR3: CASGTSGRGVGTQYF; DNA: TGTGCCTCAGGGACTAGCGGGAGGGGGGTGGGGACCCAGTACTTC
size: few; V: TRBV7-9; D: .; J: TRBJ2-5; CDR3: CASSYRGLETQYF; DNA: TGTGCCAGCAGCTACCGGGGGCTTGAGACCCAGTACTTC
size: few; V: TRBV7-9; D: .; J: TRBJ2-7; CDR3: CASSLTTEQYF; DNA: TGTGCCAGCAGCTTAACAACCGAGCAGTACTTC
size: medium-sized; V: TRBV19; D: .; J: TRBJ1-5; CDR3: CASSDNQPQHF; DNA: TGTGCCAGTAGCGACAATCAGCCCCAGCATTTT
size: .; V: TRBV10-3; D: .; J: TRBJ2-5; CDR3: CAISEQGGEGETQYF; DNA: TGTGCCATCAGTGAGCAAGGAGGGGAAGGGGAGACCCAGTACTTC
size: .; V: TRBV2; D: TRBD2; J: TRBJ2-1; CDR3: CASSGASGNEQFF; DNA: TGTGCCAGCAGTGGGGCTAGCGGGAATGAGCAGTTCTTC
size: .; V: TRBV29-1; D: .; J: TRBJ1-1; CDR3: CSGVNTEAFF; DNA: TGCAGCGGGGTGAACACTGAAGCTTTCTTT
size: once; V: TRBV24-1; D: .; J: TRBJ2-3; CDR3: CATSDGGTDTQYF; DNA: TGTGCCACCAGTGATGGGGGCACAGATACGCAGTATTTT
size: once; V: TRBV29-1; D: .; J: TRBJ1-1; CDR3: CSVEQNLSEAFF; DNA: TGCAGCGTTGAGCAGAACCTTTCTGAAGCTTTCTTT
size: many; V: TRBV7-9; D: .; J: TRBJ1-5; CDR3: CASSLVMAGGGSNQPQHF; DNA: TGTGCCAGCAGCTTAGTCATGGCAGGAGGGGGTAGCAATCAGCCCCAGCATTTT
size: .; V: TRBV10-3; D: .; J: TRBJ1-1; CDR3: CAITRDGMNTEAFF; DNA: TGTGCCATCACCCGGGACGGCATGAACACTGAAGCTTTCTTT
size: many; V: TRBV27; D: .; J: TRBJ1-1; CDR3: CASSFVGPSTEAFF; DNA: TGTGCCAGCAGTTTTGTAGGACCCTCAACTGAAGCTTTCTTT
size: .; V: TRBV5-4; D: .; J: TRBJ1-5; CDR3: CASSSTFPPYSNQPQHF; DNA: TGTGCCAGCAGCTCTACATTCCCCCCTTATAGCAATCAGCCCCAGCATTTT
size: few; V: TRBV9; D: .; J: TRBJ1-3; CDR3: CASSVRRPKGGNTIYF; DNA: TGTGCCAGCAGCGTCAGGAGGCCCAAGGGAGGAAACACCATATATTTT
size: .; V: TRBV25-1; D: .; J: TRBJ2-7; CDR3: CATGTTSYEQYF; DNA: TGTGCTACCGGGACGACCTCCTACGAGCAGTACTTC
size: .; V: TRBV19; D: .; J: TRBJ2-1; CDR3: CASKKGTVLNEQFF; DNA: TGTGCCAGTAAAAAGGGCACGGTGCTGAATGAGCAGTTCTTC
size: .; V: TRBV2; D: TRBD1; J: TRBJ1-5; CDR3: CASSGGTGDVGNQPQHF; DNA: TGTGCCAGCAGTGGCGGGACAGGAGATGTGGGCAATCAGCCCCAGCATTTT
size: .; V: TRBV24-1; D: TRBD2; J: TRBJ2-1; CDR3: CATSTEGRAGNEQFF; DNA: TGTGCCACCAGTACCGAGGGGAGGGCAGGGAATGAGCAGTTCTTC
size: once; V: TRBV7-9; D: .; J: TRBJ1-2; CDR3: CASSQDGYYGYTF; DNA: TGTGCCAGCAGCCAAGATGGATACTATGGCTACACCTTC
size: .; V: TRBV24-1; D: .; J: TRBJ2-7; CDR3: CATSTGTAAYEQYF; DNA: TGTGCCACCTCAACCGGGACCGCAGCCTACGAGCAGTACTTC
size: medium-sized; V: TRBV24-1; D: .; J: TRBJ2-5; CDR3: CATSVSGGQETQYF; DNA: TGTGCCACCAGTGTATCAGGAGGCCAAGAGACCCAGTACTTC
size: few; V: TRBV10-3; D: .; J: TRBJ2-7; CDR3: CAISARGASSYEQYF; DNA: TGTGCCATCAGTGCGAGGGGGGCCAGCTCCTACGAGCAGTACTTC
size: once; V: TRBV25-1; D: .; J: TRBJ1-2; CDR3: CASSVEGPRYGYTF; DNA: TGTGCCAGCAGTGTAGAGGGACCTCGGTATGGCTACACCTTC
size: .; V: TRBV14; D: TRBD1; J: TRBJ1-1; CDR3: CASFTETGAGEAFF; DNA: TGTGCCAGCTTTACCGAGACAGGGGCGGGTGAGGCTTTCTTT